The clone carrying this T cell receptor beta chain was detected a few times. TCRdb's copy holds only in-frame clones and misses some; the assay was immunoSEQ multiplex PCR. Among about 230,000 clones listed, about 85% were seen once. The sample originates from a study of blood T cell repertoires in COVID-19. The germline CDR1 and CDR2 sequences are DFQATT and SNEGSKA (reference sequence). This CDR3 region has 13 residues. V lost 3 bases and J lost 10; bases outside the gene matches: 5. This receptor was obtained from an elderly woman with acute or convalescent COVID-19. The V gene is TRBV20-1, the J gene TRBJ1-6, with TRBD1 identical over 8 bases. Sequencing was carried out using peripheral blood. Here the CDR3 DNA reads TGCAGTGCTAGTGCAGGGGGCGGATCACCCCTCCACTTT. It encodes CSASAGGGSPLHF.